These T cell receptor beta chains were read from a single sample in a study of blood T cell repertoires in COVID-19. The table came from immunoSEQ multiplex PCR; TCRdb's copy has only in-frame clones and leaves some out. The table shows about 240,000 clones, with about 86% occurring only once. Sequenced material: peripheral blood. The receptor set was obtained from a man aged 55 to 70 with acute or convalescent COVID-19. Both conserved end residues are part of each CDR3. Fields, in order: CDR3 protein, CDR3 DNA, D gene, V gene, clone size, J gene. A D gene is named only where the DNA matches it firmly. Part of the rows lack a size; the others show once, few, many or a class for expanded clones.

CATPPGTPSNQPQHF TGTGCCACCCCCCCCGGGACACCAAGCAATCAGCCCCAGCATTTT . TRBV24-1 . TRBJ1-5
CASSMGTGGETQYF TGTGCCAGCAGCATGGGGACAGGAGGAGAGACCCAGTACTTC TRBD1 TRBV5-4 once TRBJ2-5
CASSPWTGDSYEQYF TGTGCCAGCAGCCCCTGGACAGGGGACTCCTACGAGCAGTACTTC TRBD1 TRBV14 . TRBJ2-7
CASSTEGRALSTDTQYF TGTGCCAGCAGCACTGAGGGGAGGGCACTTAGCACAGATACGCAGTATTTT TRBD2 TRBV28 . TRBJ2-3
CASSLTGPIGNTIYF TGTGCCAGCAGCCTGACAGGCCCAATTGGAAACACCATATATTTT . TRBV11-3 . TRBJ1-3
CASSLRQGLGAFF TGTGCCAGCAGTTTAAGACAGGGATTAGGTGCTTTCTTT TRBD1 TRBV12-3/TRBV12-4 . TRBJ1-1
CASSRTTGVRETQYF TGTGCCAGCAGCCGCACCACGGGAGTCCGGGAGACCCAGTACTTC . TRBV28 . TRBJ2-5
CASSSLQGVGYGYTF TGTGCCAGCAGTTCCTTACAGGGGGTTGGCTATGGCTACACCTTC TRBD1 TRBV7-6 . TRBJ1-2
CASSSLPHLTGEGYTF TGTGCCAGCAGTTCTTTACCACACTTGACAGGGGAGGGCTACACCTTC TRBD1 TRBV27 . TRBJ1-2
CASSSGTWNTGELFF TGTGCCAGCAGCTCCGGGACATGGAACACCGGGGAGCTGTTTTTT . TRBV7-3 . TRBJ2-2
CASITAGSGNTIYF TGTGCCAGCATCACAGCGGGGTCTGGAAACACCATATATTTT . TRBV28 . TRBJ1-3
CASSQGSGDRETQYF TGTGCCAGCAGCCAAGGGAGCGGGGACAGGGAGACCCAGTACTTC . TRBV4-2 . TRBJ2-5
CASSLEHNEKLFF TGTGCCAGCAGCTTGGAACATAATGAAAAACTGTTTTTT . TRBV5-4 . TRBJ1-4
CASSLAGTRTDTQYF TGTGCCAGCAGCTTAGCTGGGACTAGGACAGATACGCAGTATTTT TRBD2 TRBV7-8 . TRBJ2-3
CASSLFTGGGTGELFF TGTGCCAGCAGCCTCTTCACAGGGGGGGGAACCGGGGAGCTGTTTTTT . TRBV3-1/TRBV3-2 once TRBJ2-2
CASSSSGILQETQYF TGTGCCAGCAGTTCTAGCGGGATCCTCCAAGAGACCCAGTACTTC TRBD2 TRBV6-5 . TRBJ2-5
CASSQDGGLGNQPQHF TGCGCCAGCAGCCAAGATGGGGGCCTGGGCAATCAGCCCCAGCATTTT . TRBV4-1 . TRBJ1-5
CASSQALNSGSPTYEQYF TGCGCCAGCAGCCAAGCCCTTAATAGCGGGAGCCCCACCTACGAGCAGTACTTC TRBD2 TRBV4-3 . TRBJ2-7
CASSVNSGRAGDTQYF TGTGCCAGCAGTGTAAATAGCGGGAGGGCTGGAGATACGCAGTATTTT TRBD2 TRBV2 once TRBJ2-3
CASSPAGFNEAFF TGTGCCAGCAGCCCCGCCGGGTTTAATGAAGCTTTCTTT . TRBV7-9 . TRBJ1-1
CASSLAVGLAGSYNEQFF TGTGCCAGCAGCTTAGCCGTGGGACTCGCAGGCTCCTACAATGAGCAGTTCTTC . TRBV7-6 . TRBJ2-1
CASSTPGGLTGGYTF TGTGCCAGCAGTACACCCGGAGGGCTTACGGGTGGCTACACCTTC . TRBV28 . TRBJ1-2
CATSDPGGQGANEQFF TGTGCCACCAGTGACCCCGGTGGCCAGGGGGCCAATGAGCAGTTCTTC TRBD1 TRBV24-1 . TRBJ2-1
CASRTGLTDTQYF TGTGCCAGCCGGACAGGGTTGACAGATACGCAGTATTTT TRBD1 TRBV19 . TRBJ2-3
CASIGTSGYTGELFF TGTGCCAGTATAGGGACTAGCGGTTACACCGGGGAGCTGTTTTTT TRBD2 TRBV19 . TRBJ2-2
CASSLRAGSDRTYNEQFF TGTGCCAGCAGCTTAAGAGCCGGGTCCGACCGTACCTACAATGAGCAGTTCTTC . TRBV7-9 . TRBJ2-1
CASRQAAYGYTF TGTGCCTCAAGACAGGCCGCTTATGGCTACACCTTC . TRBV6-5 . TRBJ1-2
CASSQTENYGYTF TGTGCCAGCAGCCAAACAGAAAACTATGGCTACACCTTC . TRBV3-1/TRBV3-2 . TRBJ1-2
CASSFSRQYEQYF TGTGCCAGCAGCTTCAGTCGTCAGTACGAGCAGTACTTC . TRBV11-2 few TRBJ2-7
CASSLGTGIGGYTF TGTGCCAGCTCACTCGGGACAGGGATTGGTGGCTACACCTTC TRBD1 TRBV18 . TRBJ1-2